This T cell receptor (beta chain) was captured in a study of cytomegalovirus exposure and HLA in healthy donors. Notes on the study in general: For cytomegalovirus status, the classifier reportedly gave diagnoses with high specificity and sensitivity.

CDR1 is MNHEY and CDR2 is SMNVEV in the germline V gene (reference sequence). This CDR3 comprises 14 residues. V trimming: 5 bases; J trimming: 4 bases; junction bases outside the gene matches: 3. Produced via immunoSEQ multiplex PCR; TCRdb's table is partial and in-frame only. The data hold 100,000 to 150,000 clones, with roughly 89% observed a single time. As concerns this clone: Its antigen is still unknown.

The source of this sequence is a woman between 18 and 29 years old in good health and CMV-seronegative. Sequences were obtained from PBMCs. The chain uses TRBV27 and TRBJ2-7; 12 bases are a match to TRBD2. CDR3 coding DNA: TGTGCCAGCAGTCACGGGACTAGCGGGTACGAGCAGTACTTC. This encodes CASSHGTSGYEQYF.